This TCR beta chain was sequenced during a study of blood T cell repertoires in COVID-19. On the study more broadly: COVID-19 samples collected from the United States, Italy and Spain covered acute and convalescent phases.

J was trimmed by 10 bases and V by 4 bases; bases with no gene match: 6. CDR3 length: 13 amino acids. Germline CDR1 reads SGHRS; CDR2 reads YFSETQ. Source study methods: Estimation of nucleated cell counts relied on the amplification of reference gene primers. Sequenced by immunoSEQ multiplex PCR; TCRdb stores in-frame clones only, minus some. V, J and clone size were drawn from that table, and D and trimming were deduced from the DNA. The sample lists fewer than 95,000 clones; over 75% were seen once. This sequence joins TRBV5-1 and TRBJ2-4, with TRBD1 identical over 9 bases. The source material was peripheral blood. This receptor was obtained from a woman older than 75 with acute or convalescent COVID-19. CDR3: CASSPDRGEIQYF. CDR3 bases: TGCGCCAGCAGCCCGGACAGGGGAGAAATTCAGTACTTC.